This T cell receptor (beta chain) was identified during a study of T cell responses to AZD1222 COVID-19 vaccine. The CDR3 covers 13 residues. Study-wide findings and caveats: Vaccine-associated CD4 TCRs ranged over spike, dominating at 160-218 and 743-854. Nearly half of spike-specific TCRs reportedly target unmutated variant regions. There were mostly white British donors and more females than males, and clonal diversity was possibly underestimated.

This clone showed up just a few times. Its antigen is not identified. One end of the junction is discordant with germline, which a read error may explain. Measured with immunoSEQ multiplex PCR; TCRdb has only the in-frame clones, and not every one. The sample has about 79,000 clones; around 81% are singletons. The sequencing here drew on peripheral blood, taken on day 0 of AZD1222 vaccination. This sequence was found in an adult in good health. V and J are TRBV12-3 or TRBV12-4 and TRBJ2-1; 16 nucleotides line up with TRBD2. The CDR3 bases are TGTGCCAGCAGTTCGGGACTAGCGGGGGGGCAGGTCTTC. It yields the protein CASSSGLAGGQVF.